The present T cell receptor beta chain was sequenced within a study of Ad26.COV2.S vaccination and SARS-CoV-2 variants. A remark on this clone: Its antigen remains unknown.

The treatment: around 19 received Ad26.COV2.S at low or high dose, single or two shots; about 5 received placebo; per-sample allocation not given. Repertoires come from day 63 after the first vaccine or placebo injection. Boston hosted the donor, who was an adult aged 18-55 years. Study-wide findings and caveats: Responses of spike-specific T cells (both CD8+ and CD4+) reportedly showed substantial breadth after vaccination. Total T cell responses may have been underestimated by the TCR breadth and depth analyses. Placebo recipients showed lower spike-specific TCR breadth than vaccinees.

The data were produced by immunoSEQ multiplex PCR, yet TCRdb's version contains in-frame clones alone and is incomplete. The sample yields around 340,000 clones, 88% seen once. Germline loops: CDR1 SGHNT, CDR2 YYREEE (reference sequence). The V gene lost 9 bases and the J gene lost 1 base, with 10 bases spanning the gap. The CDR3 has 12 residues. Sample: peripheral blood, taken in a trial of Ad26.COV2.S vaccine versus placebo. The V call is TRBV5-4, the J call TRBJ1-1; D might be TRBD1 (6 bases). The TCR sequence derives from a person aged 18-60 years who received the Ad26.COV2.S COVID-19 vaccine or a placebo. The CDR3 bases are TGTGCCACCCAGGGACAGAACACTGAAGCTTTCTTT. Its protein is CATQGQNTEAFF.